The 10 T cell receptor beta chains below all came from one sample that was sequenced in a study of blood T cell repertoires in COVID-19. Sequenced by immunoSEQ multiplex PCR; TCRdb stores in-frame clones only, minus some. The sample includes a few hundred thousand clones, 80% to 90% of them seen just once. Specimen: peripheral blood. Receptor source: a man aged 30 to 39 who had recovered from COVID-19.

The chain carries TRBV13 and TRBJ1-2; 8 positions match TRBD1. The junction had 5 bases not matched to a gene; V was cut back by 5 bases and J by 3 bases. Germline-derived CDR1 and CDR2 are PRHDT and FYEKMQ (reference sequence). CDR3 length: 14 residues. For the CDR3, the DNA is TGTGCCAGCAGCCCAGGACAGGGCGACTATGGCTACACCTTC. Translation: CASSPGQGDYGYTF.

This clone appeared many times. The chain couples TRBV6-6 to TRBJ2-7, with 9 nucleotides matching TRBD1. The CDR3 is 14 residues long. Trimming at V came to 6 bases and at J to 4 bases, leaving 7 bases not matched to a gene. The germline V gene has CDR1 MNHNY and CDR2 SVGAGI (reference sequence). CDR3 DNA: TGTGCCAGCAGGCAAGGACAGGGGCGGTACGAGCAGTACTTC. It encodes CASRQGQGRYEQYF.

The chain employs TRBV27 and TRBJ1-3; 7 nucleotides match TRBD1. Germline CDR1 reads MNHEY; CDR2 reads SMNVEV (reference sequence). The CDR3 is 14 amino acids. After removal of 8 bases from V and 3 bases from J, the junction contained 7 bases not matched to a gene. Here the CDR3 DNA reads TGTGCCAGCTCCACAGGGGCTTATGGAAACACCATATATTTT. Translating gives CASSTGAYGNTIYF.

The CDR3 protein is CASSPRGQNTEAFF. The DNA of the CDR3 is TGCGCCAGCAGCCCCAGGGGGCAGAACACTGAAGCTTTCTTT. The chain has TRBV5-1 and TRBJ1-1, with 8 bases matching TRBD1. V was pared by 4 bases and J by 1 base, with 3 bases of the junction left unmatched. This CDR3 is built from 14 residues. Germline V lookup: CDR1 SGHRS, CDR2 YFSETQ. Together with reference TRBV5-1 and TRBJ1-1, the CDR3 gives the full variable domain: KAGVTQTPRYLIKTRGQQVTLSCSPISGHRSVSWYQQTPGQGLQFLFEYFSETQRNKGNFPGRFSGRQFSNSRSEMNVSTLELGDSALYLCASSPRGQNTEAFFGQGTRLTVV.

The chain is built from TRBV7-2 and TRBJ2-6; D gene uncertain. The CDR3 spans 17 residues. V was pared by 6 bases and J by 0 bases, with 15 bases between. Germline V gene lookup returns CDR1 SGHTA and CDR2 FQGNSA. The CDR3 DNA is TGTGCCAGCAGTAACCTGGGCCAATTCTCTGGGGCCAACGTCCTGACTTTC. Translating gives CASSNLGQFSGANVLTF.

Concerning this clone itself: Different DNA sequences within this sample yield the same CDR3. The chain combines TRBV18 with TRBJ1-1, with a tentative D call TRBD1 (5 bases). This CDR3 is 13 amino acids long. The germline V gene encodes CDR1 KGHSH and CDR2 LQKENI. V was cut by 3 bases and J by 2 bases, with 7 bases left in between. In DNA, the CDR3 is TGTGCCAGCTCACCCGGACAAAACACTGAAGCTTTCTTT. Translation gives CASSPGQNTEAFF.

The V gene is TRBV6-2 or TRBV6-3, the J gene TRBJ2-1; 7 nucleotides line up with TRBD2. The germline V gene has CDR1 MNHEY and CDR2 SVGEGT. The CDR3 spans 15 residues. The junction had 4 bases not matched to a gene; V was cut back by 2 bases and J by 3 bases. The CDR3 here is CASSYPGTIYNEQFF. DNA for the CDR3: TGTGCCAGCAGTTACCCCGGGACTATCTACAATGAGCAGTTCTTC.

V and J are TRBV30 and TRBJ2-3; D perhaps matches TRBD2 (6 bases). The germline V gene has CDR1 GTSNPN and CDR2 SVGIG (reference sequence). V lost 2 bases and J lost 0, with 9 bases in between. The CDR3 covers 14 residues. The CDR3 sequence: CAWSWGTSTDTQYF. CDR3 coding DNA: TGTGCCTGGAGTTGGGGGACTAGCACAGATACGCAGTATTTT.

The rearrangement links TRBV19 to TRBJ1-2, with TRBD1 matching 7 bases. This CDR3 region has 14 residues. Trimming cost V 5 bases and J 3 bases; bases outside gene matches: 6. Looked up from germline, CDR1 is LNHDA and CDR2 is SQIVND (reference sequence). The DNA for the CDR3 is TGTGCCAGTAGTCCGCGCAGGGGGGACTATGGCTACACCTTC. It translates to CASSPRRGDYGYTF.

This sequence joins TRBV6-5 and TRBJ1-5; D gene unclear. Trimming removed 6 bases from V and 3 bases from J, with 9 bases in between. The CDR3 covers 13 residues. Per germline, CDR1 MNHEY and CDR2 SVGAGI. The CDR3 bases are TGTGCCAGCAGGCAGGATTACAATCAGCCCCAGCATTTT. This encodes CASRQDYNQPQHF.